Given below is one T cell receptor beta chain in context. Assay: immunoSEQ multiplex PCR; the TCRdb copy retains only in-frame clones and omits some. The repertoire holds about 94,000 clones, more than 85% seen once, with about 0.45% in the top ten. The sample is drawn from a study of Tregs in tolerant kidney transplant recipients. Germline V CDR1 and CDR2: SGDLS, YYNGEE. V lost 3 bases and J lost 4, with 11 bases in between. The CDR3 length is 14 residues. The sequence was obtained from a human donor who received a combined kidney and bone marrow transplant. The chain couples TRBV9 to TRBJ1-3; weak D call: TRBD1 (5 bases). The input for sequencing was CD4+ T cells from blood, taken before the transplant. In nucleotides, the CDR3 is TGTGCCAGCAGCGGTCAGGGCCGGGGAAACACCATATATTTT. Translated, it gives CASSGQGRGNTIYF.